This TCR beta chain was profiled in a study of shared clonotypes between healthy human individuals. General study points: The sharing of 4.5% to 5% of naive CD4 clonotypes was seen across several donors.

Assay: immunoSEQ multiplex PCR; the TCRdb copy retains only in-frame clones and omits some. The sample holds about 2 million clones, approximately 94% seen once. Naive CD8 cells lacked CD45RO, underwent positive selection for CCR7 and left out terminally differentiated effector memory CD45RA+ cells. As for this clone: Its antigen is still unknown.

The CDR3 loop spans 16 amino acids. The germline V gene encodes CDR1 SGHTS and CDR2 YDEGEE. Trimming removed 4 bases at V and 3 bases at J, with 20 bases between. The chain has TRBV5-8 and TRBJ2-7; D is perhaps TRBD1 or TRBD2 (5 bases each). The sample was naive CD8+ T cells sorted from blood. The clonotype was recovered from a man aged 18-30 years in good health. In DNA, the CDR3 is TGTGCCAGCAGCCTACCACGTAGGGACGGGGACTACGAGCAGTACTTC. Its protein is CASSLPRRDGDYEQYF.